Listed below are T cell receptor beta chains from one sample, sequenced in a study of lymphopenia after photon versus proton radiotherapy. Measured with immunoSEQ multiplex PCR; TCRdb has only the in-frame clones, and not every one. The sample lists tens of thousands of clones; about four fifths were seen once. The sequencing used peripheral blood, collected from a patient treated with proton-based radiotherapy. These TCRs come from a man in his 60s with pancreatic cancer. CDR3s include the opening cysteine and the closing phenylalanine or tryptophan. D genes are given only for firm matches. Size values are once, few and many counts, or a class for expanded clones, and some rows have none.

CDR3 protein: CASSPPRAVPNTGELFF
CDR3 DNA: TGTGCCAGCAGTCCCCCCCGAGCGGTACCTAACACCGGGGAGCTGTTTTTT
V gene: TRBV28
clone size: .
J gene: TRBJ2-2
D gene: .

CDR3 protein: CASSLQGLENIQYF
CDR3 DNA: TGTGCCAGCAGCTTACAGGGACTAGAAAACATTCAGTACTTC
V gene: TRBV7-9
clone size: .
J gene: TRBJ2-4
D gene: TRBD2

CDR3 protein: CASSWTVNYEQYF
CDR3 DNA: TGTGCCAGTAGTTGGACAGTAAACTACGAGCAGTACTTC
V gene: TRBV19
clone size: once
J gene: TRBJ2-7
D gene: .

CDR3 protein: CSALERTFNYGYTF
CDR3 DNA: TGCAGCGCCCTGGAGAGAACTTTTAACTATGGCTACACCTTC
V gene: TRBV29-1
clone size: .
J gene: TRBJ1-2
D gene: .

CDR3 protein: CASSPLAGGPNEQFF
CDR3 DNA: TGTGCCAGCAGCCCCCTAGCGGGAGGGCCGAATGAGCAGTTCTTC
V gene: TRBV7-8
clone size: .
J gene: TRBJ2-1
D gene: TRBD2

CDR3 protein: CASSQYPQVQGYTF
CDR3 DNA: TGTGCCAGCAGCCAATATCCACAGGTTCAGGGCTACACCTTC
V gene: TRBV14
clone size: .
J gene: TRBJ1-2
D gene: .

CDR3 protein: CSVRGGAESSYEQYF
CDR3 DNA: TGCAGCGTGAGGGGAGGGGCCGAGAGCTCCTACGAGCAGTACTTC
V gene: TRBV29-1
clone size: .
J gene: TRBJ2-7
D gene: TRBD2

CDR3 protein: CASSFRGDDTGELFF
CDR3 DNA: TGTGCCAGCAGCTTTAGAGGGGACGACACCGGGGAGCTGTTTTTT
V gene: TRBV7-8
clone size: once
J gene: TRBJ2-2
D gene: .

CDR3 protein: CASSLAAQLNTEAFF
CDR3 DNA: TGTGCCAGCAGCTTAGCAGCACAACTTAACACTGAAGCTTTCTTT
V gene: TRBV7-9
clone size: .
J gene: TRBJ1-1
D gene: .

CDR3 protein: CSGTRGSGNTIYF
CDR3 DNA: TGCAGCGGAACTAGGGGATCTGGAAACACCATATATTTT
V gene: TRBV29-1
clone size: .
J gene: TRBJ1-3
D gene: .

CDR3 protein: CAISETGGGGQPQHF
CDR3 DNA: TGTGCCATCAGTGAGACAGGGGGCGGGGGTCAGCCCCAGCATTTT
V gene: TRBV10-3
clone size: .
J gene: TRBJ1-5
D gene: TRBD1

CDR3 protein: CAWEGAAKNIQYF
CDR3 DNA: TGTGCCTGGGAGGGGGCGGCCAAAAACATTCAGTACTTC
V gene: TRBV30
clone size: .
J gene: TRBJ2-4
D gene: TRBD1